The 32 T cell receptor beta chains presented below share a single source sample, sequenced in a study of blood T cell repertoires in COVID-19. This table comes from immunoSEQ multiplex PCR, and its TCRdb copy is limited to in-frame clones, with some not included. The data contain around 64,000 clones, about nine tenths of them singletons. Material: peripheral blood. The receptor source for this set is a man aged 25 to 40 with acute or convalescent COVID-19.

This chain joins TRBV28 and TRBJ2-5, with a possible D match to TRBD2 (6 bases). Germline CDR1 reads MDHEN; CDR2 reads SYDVKM. V was shortened by 5 bases and J by 5 bases, with 18 bases between the two germline ends. The CDR3 is 15 amino acids. In nucleotides, the CDR3 is TGTGCCAGCAGTCGGGAGAGGCTCCCTGCGGAGACCCAGTACTTC. Its protein is CASSRERLPAETQYF.

The rearrangement joins TRBV19 to TRBJ1-3; a possible D gene is TRBD1 (5 bases). The V end lost 3 bases, the J end lost 3 bases, and 21 bases lay between the germline ends. The CDR3 contains 18 residues. Germline loops: CDR1 LNHDA, CDR2 SQIVND (reference sequence). This CDR3 reads CASSIGGDAYLLGNTIYF. The CDR3 nucleotides are TGTGCCAGTAGTATCGGGGGGGACGCCTACCTACTTGGAAACACCATATATTTT.

The CDR3 sequence: CASSLGGVGYEQYV. CDR3 in DNA: TGTGCCAGCAGCTTAGGGGGCGTGGGCTACGAGCAGTACGTC. The V gene is TRBV7-9, the J gene TRBJ2-7; D possibly corresponds to TRBD1 (5 bases). The CDR3 loop spans 14 amino acids. Germline CDR1 reads SEHNR; CDR2 reads FQNEAQ (reference sequence). Between the trimmed V and J ends, which lost 1 base and 3 bases, there was a span of 10 bases.

The V and J genes are TRBV7-6 and TRBJ1-4; 7 positions match TRBD1. Unmatched junction bases numbered 7, after V lost 5 bases and J lost 4 bases. Germline V gene lookup returns CDR1 SGHVS and CDR2 FNYEAQ. The length of the CDR3 is 15 residues. The CDR3 DNA follows: TGTGCCAGCAGCCTCGGACAGGTTCTTAATGAAAAACTGTTTTTT. It encodes CASSLGQVLNEKLFF.

The rearrangement uses TRBV7-2 and TRBJ1-6, with 8 bases identical to TRBD1. CDR3 length: 16 residues. Unmatched junction bases numbered 9, after V lost 3 bases and J lost 8 bases. From germline, CDR1 is SGHTA and CDR2 FQGNSA. The CDR3 spells CASSFIRGQAYSPLHF. The DNA for the CDR3 is TGTGCCAGCAGCTTCATCCGGGGACAGGCATATTCACCCCTCCACTTT.

This chain uses TRBV15 with TRBJ1-2; D is uncertain. The germline V and J ends were trimmed by 3 bases and 8 bases, with 13 bases remaining between them. Germline V gene sequence: CDR1 LNHNV, CDR2 YYDKDF (reference sequence). The CDR3 runs 13 residues. CDR3 amino acids: CATSSAGRLGYTF. CDR3 nucleotide sequence: TGTGCCACCAGCAGCGCGGGAAGATTGGGCTACACCTTC.

V is TRBV7-2 and J is TRBJ1-3; TRBD1 is a possible D gene (5 bases). The CDR3 is 14 amino acids. V lost 0 bases and J lost 8, with 11 bases in between. Per germline, CDR1 SGHTA and CDR2 FQGNSA. Here the CDR3 DNA reads TGTGCCAGCAGCTTAGCGGCAGGGAGGCACACCATATATTTT. It translates to CASSLAAGRHTIYF.

This clone was seen only once. The DNA for the CDR3 is TGCGCCAGCAGCTTGGGGCCTCTAGCGGGAGCTGGAGATACGCAGTATTTT. Amino acid sequence: CASSLGPLAGAGDTQYF. V usage is TRBV5-1 and J usage is TRBJ2-3; 10 bases map to TRBD2. Germline-derived CDR1 and CDR2 are SGHRS and YFSETQ. There are 17 residues in the CDR3. Unmatched junction bases numbered 9, after V lost 0 bases and J lost 5 bases.

The V call is TRBV4-1, the J call TRBJ2-1; tentatively, D is TRBD2 (6 bases). This CDR3 is built from 18 residues. In germline, CDR1 is MGHRA, CDR2 YSYEKL. Trimming left V 1 base short and J 0 bases short, with 16 bases between. The CDR3 region has the DNA TGCGCCAGCAGCCAAGGACAAGATGCGGGGAGCTCCTACAATGAGCAGTTCTTC. Translated: CASSQGQDAGSSYNEQFF.

This clone was seen just once. The chain uses TRBV4-3 and TRBJ2-3; D not certain. This CDR3 is 14 amino acids long. Trimming shortened V by 2 bases and J by 2 bases, and 8 bases separated the two germline ends. Germline CDR1 and CDR2: LGHNA and YSLEER. Here the CDR3 reads CASSQQVSTDTQYF. CDR3 nucleotide sequence: TGCGCCAGCAGCCAACAGGTTTCCACAGATACGCAGTATTTT.

The gene calls are TRBV28 and TRBJ1-5; 9 nucleotides align to TRBD1. This CDR3 has 17 residues. Germline V gene lookup returns CDR1 MDHEN and CDR2 SYDVKM. V was pared by 3 bases and J by 0 bases, with 6 bases of the junction left unmatched. CDR3 in DNA: TGTGCCAGCAGTTTGGGGACAGGGAGTTATAGCAATCAGCCCCAGCATTTT. It yields the protein CASSLGTGSYSNQPQHF. Full variable domain (remainder filled in from reference TRBV28 and TRBJ1-5): DVKVTQSSRYLVKRTGEKVFLECVQDMDHENMFWYRQDPGLGLRLIYFSYDVKMKEKGDIPEGYSVSREKKERFSLILESASTNQTSMYLCASSLGTGSYSNQPQHFGDGTRLSIL.

The gene calls are TRBV5-4 and TRBJ2-5; D is possibly TRBD2 (5 bases). The CDR3 has 13 amino acids. Trimming removed 4 bases at V and 5 bases at J, with 12 bases between. Germline V gene data show CDR1 as SGHNT and CDR2 as YYREEE (reference sequence). CDR3 protein: CASSMPRRETQYF. CDR3 nucleotide sequence: TGTGCCAGCAGCATGCCCCGGAGGGAGACCCAGTACTTC. Based on the CDR3 plus reference TRBV5-4 and TRBJ2-5, the full variable domain is ETGVTQSPTHLIKTRGQQVTLRCSSQSGHNTVSWYQQALGQGPQFIFQYYREEENGRGNFPPRFSGLQFPNYSSELNVNALELDDSALYLCASSMPRRETQYFGPGTRLLVL.

V and J are TRBV24-1 and TRBJ1-2, with unresolved D. V was shortened by 1 base and J by 4 bases, with 12 bases between the two germline ends. Per germline, CDR1 KGHDR and CDR2 SFDVKD. The CDR3 contains 15 residues. The CDR3 nucleotides read TGTGCCACCAGTGATTTTAGGGAGGGATCCTATGGCTACACCTTC. It yields the protein CATSDFREGSYGYTF.

The chain recombines TRBV5-1 with TRBJ1-1, with a possible D match to TRBD1 (6 bases). Germline V lookup: CDR1 SGHRS, CDR2 YFSETQ. CDR3 length equals 14 residues. V was pared by 3 bases and J by 3 bases, with 12 bases between. The CDR3 loop is CASSWGTTDTEAFF. For the CDR3, the DNA is TGCGCCAGCAGCTGGGGGACAACGGACACTGAAGCTTTCTTT. Combining the CDR3 with reference TRBV5-1 and TRBJ1-1 gives the whole variable domain KAGVTQTPRYLIKTRGQQVTLSCSPISGHRSVSWYQQTPGQGLQFLFEYFSETQRNKGNFPGRFSGRQFSNSRSEMNVSTLELGDSALYLCASSWGTTDTEAFFGQGTRLTVV.

The chain couples TRBV29-1 to TRBJ2-2; a possible D gene is TRBD1 (6 bases). Trimming stripped 5 bases from V and 3 bases from J, with 13 bases between. The CDR3 is 14 amino acids. CDR1 is SQVTM, CDR2 ANQGSEA, per germline. Here the CDR3 DNA reads TGCAGCGTTTTGAGAAGGGGGTACACCGGGGAGCTGTTTTTT. This encodes CSVLRRGYTGELFF.

The rearrangement uses TRBV5-8 and TRBJ1-2, with no clear D. V was shortened by 4 bases and J by 0 bases, with 10 bases between the two germline ends. The germline CDR1 and CDR2 sequences are SGHTS and YDEGEE. This CDR3 comprises 14 residues. CDR3 in amino acids: CASSVDSPNYGYTF. DNA of the CDR3: TGTGCCAGCAGCGTGGATTCTCCTAACTATGGCTACACCTTC.

The chain carries TRBV15 and TRBJ2-3, with D uncertain. The CDR3 is 14 amino acids. Germline assignment: CDR1 LNHNV and CDR2 YYDKDF (reference sequence). Trimming removed 1 base at V and 4 bases at J, with 9 bases between. CDR3 loop: CATSRGSSPDTQYF. The CDR3 DNA reads TGTGCCACCAGCAGAGGAAGTAGCCCAGATACGCAGTATTTT.

The chain couples TRBV3-1 (or the pseudogene TRBV3-2) to TRBJ2-1; 11 bases line up with TRBD1. This CDR3 comprises 17 residues. V shed 2 bases, J shed 5 bases, and the junction held 8 bases outside the gene matches. Looked up from germline, CDR1 is LGHDT and CDR2 is YNNKEL (reference sequence). The CDR3 here is CASSQRTGGTAHNEQFF. The CDR3 bases are TGTGCCAGCAGCCAACGGACAGGGGGCACTGCCCACAATGAGCAGTTCTTC.

This rearrangement joins TRBV6-1 to TRBJ2-7; unclear D gene. Between the trimmed V and J ends, which lost 0 bases and 9 bases, there was a span of 6 bases. In germline, CDR1 is MNHNS, CDR2 SASEGT. CDR3 length: 11 amino acids. The CDR3 sequence is CASSEAKRQYV. DNA for the CDR3: TGTGCCAGCAGTGAAGCGAAGAGGCAGTACGTC.

The chain has TRBV3-1 (or the pseudogene TRBV3-2) and TRBJ2-6; 10 nucleotides agree with TRBD1. Germline V gene sequence: CDR1 LGHDT, CDR2 YNNKEL (reference sequence). The CDR3 runs 21 residues. V was clipped by 3 bases and J by 0 bases; unmatched bases: 14. The CDR3 spells CASSHYTGTGVLLSGANVLTF. CDR3 coding DNA: TGTGCCAGCAGCCATTACACCGGGACAGGGGTCCTACTCTCTGGGGCCAACGTCCTGACTTTC.

V and J are TRBV27 and TRBJ2-1; 8 bases are shared with TRBD1. J gave up 6 bases and V 4 bases, and 11 bases lay outside the gene matches. This CDR3 is 16 amino acids long. Germline assignment: CDR1 MNHEY and CDR2 SMNVEV (reference sequence). This chain's CDR3 is CASSSDPDRVINEQFF. CDR3 DNA sequence: TGTGCCAGCAGTTCAGACCCGGACAGGGTTATCAATGAGCAGTTCTTC.

This chain joins TRBV19 and TRBJ1-1, with 8 bases matching TRBD1. Per the germline V gene, CDR1 is LNHDA and CDR2 is SQIVND (reference sequence). Trimming removed 5 bases from V and 5 bases from J; junction bases left unmatched: 7. The CDR3 is 14 amino acids. The CDR3 loop reads CASSPDREETEAFF. The CDR3 DNA reads as TGTGCCAGTAGTCCGGACAGGGAGGAGACTGAAGCTTTCTTT.

The chain is built from TRBV2 and TRBJ2-7; the D gene is possibly TRBD2 (5 bases). V was clipped by 8 bases and J by 4 bases, with 21 bases between them. This CDR3 is built from 15 residues. From germline, CDR1 is SNHLY and CDR2 FYNNEI. The CDR3 region is CASSLGLLKLYEQYV. The CDR3 DNA reads TGTGCCAGCTCCCTCGGACTCCTCAAGTTATACGAGCAGTACGTC.

This chain uses TRBV4-3 with TRBJ1-1; D not resolved. CDR3 length: 15 amino acids. V lost 0 bases to trimming and J lost 1 base, with 9 bases between them. Germline CDR1 reads LGHNA; CDR2 reads YSLEER. The chain's CDR3 is CASSQEQETNTEAFF. CDR3 sequence (DNA): TGCGCCAGCAGCCAAGAACAAGAAACGAACACTGAAGCTTTCTTT.

This sequence joins TRBV18 and TRBJ1-2; D is undetermined. The CDR3 runs to 13 residues. Looked up from germline, CDR1 is KGHSH and CDR2 is LQKENI. The V and J ends lost 3 bases and 3 bases respectively, with 8 bases between them. For the CDR3, the DNA is TGTGCCAGCTCACCGGATCAGGACTATGGCTACACCTTC. It yields the protein CASSPDQDYGYTF.

This sequence joins TRBV18 and TRBJ1-3; D is perhaps TRBD1 (5 bases). The germline CDR1 and CDR2 sequences are KGHSH and LQKENI. The CDR3 extends over 15 amino acids. V was cut by 1 base and J by 0 bases, with 7 bases left in between. The CDR3 DNA is TGTGCCAGCTCACCACGACAGAACTCTGGAAACACCATATATTTT. It is translated as CASSPRQNSGNTIYF. The full variable domain, its missing parts supplied by reference TRBV18 and TRBJ1-3, is NAGVMQNPRHLVRRRGQEARLRCSPMKGHSHVYWYRQLPEEGLKFMVYLQKENIIDESGMPKERFSAEFPKEGPSILRIQQVVRGDSAAYFCASSPRQNSGNTIYFGEGSWLTVV.

The V call is TRBV4-1, the J call TRBJ1-3; the D is unclear. The CDR3 is 19 residues long. Trimming cost V 1 base and J 0 bases, with 19 bases left between them. Per germline, CDR1 MGHRA and CDR2 YSYEKL. This CDR3 reads CASSQVGSGWSSSGNTIYF. The CDR3, as DNA: TGCGCCAGCAGCCAAGTTGGCAGCGGATGGTCTAGCTCTGGAAACACCATATATTTT.

The chain links TRBV9 to TRBJ2-2; 10 bases fit TRBD1. V trimming: 4 bases; J trimming: 8 bases; junction bases outside the gene matches: 11. Germline lookup yields CDR1 SGDLS and CDR2 YYNGEE. The CDR3 is 16 residues long. The CDR3 nucleotides are TGTGCCAGCAGCCCACGTCCGGACAGGGGGACAGGGGAGCTGTTTTTT. It is translated as CASSPRPDRGTGELFF. Looking up the rest from reference TRBV9 and TRBJ2-2 gives the full variable domain: DSGVTQTPKHLITATGQRVTLRCSPRSGDLSVYWYQQSLDQGLQFLIQYYNGEERAKGNILERFSAQQFPDLHSELNLSSLELGDSALYFCASSPRPDRGTGELFFGEGSRLTVL.

The chain combines TRBV5-6 with TRBJ1-2; D perhaps matches TRBD1 (5 bases). The V end lost 2 bases, the J end lost 4 bases, and 12 bases lay between the germline ends. The CDR3 has 14 amino acids. Germline V gives CDR1 SGHDT, CDR2 YYEEEE. The CDR3, as DNA: TGTGCCAGCAGCTTCGAAGGGGTTACCTATGGCTACACCTTC. Amino acid sequence: CASSFEGVTYGYTF.

The chain combines TRBV6-2 or TRBV6-3 with TRBJ2-1; a possible D gene is TRBD1 (5 bases). V was trimmed by 2 bases and J by 8 bases, leaving 22 bases between them. Germline V gives CDR1 MNHEY, CDR2 SVGEGT. The CDR3 is made up of 17 amino acids. CDR3 protein: CASSYDARRTVGDEQFF. The CDR3 region has the DNA TGTGCCAGCAGTTACGATGCGAGACGAACGGTAGGGGATGAGCAGTTCTTC.

The rearrangement joins TRBV9 to TRBJ2-7, with TRBD1 as a possible D gene (6 bases). CDR1 and CDR2 (germline): SGDLS, YYNGEE. There are 15 residues in the CDR3. V was cut by 0 bases and J by 0 bases, with 10 bases left in between. The CDR3: CASSVEVGASYEQYF. Written as DNA, the CDR3 is TGTGCCAGCAGCGTAGAGGTGGGGGCCTCCTACGAGCAGTACTTC. The full variable domain, its missing parts supplied by reference TRBV9 and TRBJ2-7, is DSGVTQTPKHLITATGQRVTLRCSPRSGDLSVYWYQQSLDQGLQFLIQYYNGEERAKGNILERFSAQQFPDLHSELNLSSLELGDSALYFCASSVEVGASYEQYFGPGTRLTVT.

The chain couples TRBV12-3 or TRBV12-4 to TRBJ2-7, with 7 nucleotides matching TRBD1. This CDR3 has 13 residues. Germline trimming cut 5 bases from V and 2 bases from J; bases unmatched to any gene: 3. The CDR3 region has the DNA TGTGCCAGCAGTCCAGGACAGGCCTACGAGCAGTACTTC. As protein: CASSPGQAYEQYF.